Presented here are 6 T cell receptor beta chains from one specimen sequenced in a study. TCRdb itself ran the 5' RACE reads through MiXCR, one entry per CDR3 protein. The table includes over 55,000 distinct CDR3 sequences, 25% to 35% detected once. Sequencing was performed on tumor-infiltrating naive CD4+ T cells sorted from the breast tumor. The subset was: naive CD4+ T cells, CD4+CD45RA+CD25-. The receptors here all came from a female donor with breast cancer.

This clonotype occurred a few times. This chain joins TRBV5-1 and TRBJ2-7; TRBD2 matches at 9 bases. The CDR3 consists of 15 residues. Germline lookup yields CDR1 SGHRS and CDR2 YFSETQ. V dropped 4 bases and J dropped 2; count of bases not matched to a gene: 7. The CDR3 DNA follows: TGCGCCAGCAGCCTTACTAGCGGGCCTACCTACGAGCAGTACTTC. Translated: CASSLTSGPTYEQYF.

This clonotype occurred a few times. The V call is TRBV27, the J call TRBJ1-5, with D tentatively TRBD1 (5 bases). Germline assignment: CDR1 MNHEY and CDR2 SMNVEV (reference sequence). Trimming removed 0 bases from V and 4 bases from J, with 10 bases in between. This CDR3 has 15 residues. DNA for the CDR3: TGTGCCAGCAGTTTATCGAGAGGGGAAAATCAGCCCCAGCATTTT. Protein sequence: CASSLSRGENQPQHF.

The genes are TRBV4-2 and TRBJ1-5, with D maybe TRBD1 (5 bases). Looked up from germline, CDR1 is LGHNA and CDR2 is YNFKEQ. V was shortened by 1 base and J by 0 bases, with 7 bases between the two germline ends. This CDR3 spans 15 amino acids. In nucleotides, the CDR3 is TGTGCCAGCAGCCAAGGGGGGAATAGCAATCAGCCCCAGCATTTT. Its protein is CASSQGGNSNQPQHF.

This clonotype was found many times. V and J are TRBV15 and TRBJ2-7; weak D call: TRBD1 (6 bases). The length of the CDR3 is 14 residues. The V end lost 5 bases, the J end lost 5 bases, and 16 bases lay between the germline ends. Germline loops: CDR1 LNHNV, CDR2 YYDKDF (reference sequence). The CDR3 DNA is TGTGCCACCAGCCTTACGAGACCAGGGGACGAGCAGTACTTC. Protein sequence: CATSLTRPGDEQYF.

The genes are TRBV5-1 and TRBJ2-5, with a possible D match to TRBD2 (6 bases). Germline-derived CDR1 and CDR2 are SGHRS and YFSETQ. Trimming cost V 1 base and J 5 bases, with 9 bases left between them. The CDR3 is 13 amino acids. The CDR3 protein is CASSLSGRETQYF. CDR3 nucleotides: TGCGCCAGCAGCTTGTCAGGGAGGGAGACCCAGTACTTC. Drawing the rest from reference TRBV5-1 and TRBJ2-5, the complete variable domain is KAGVTQTPRYLIKTRGQQVTLSCSPISGHRSVSWYQQTPGQGLQFLFEYFSETQRNKGNFPGRFSGRQFSNSRSEMNVSTLELGDSALYLCASSLSGRETQYFGPGTRLLVL.

There are many counts of this clonotype. V is TRBV12-3 or TRBV12-4 and J is TRBJ2-1, with 9 bases that match TRBD1. The CDR3 is 14 residues long. The junction had 8 bases not matched to a gene; V was cut back by 7 bases and J by 7 bases. In DNA, the CDR3 is TGTGCCAGCAACAGGGGGCAGGGTTCTAATGAGCAGTTCTTC. Translation gives CASNRGQGSNEQFF.